This T cell receptor (beta chain) is from a study of T-cell reconstitution after alpha-beta-depleted transplantation in children. This clonotype occurred many times. The V and J ends lost 7 bases and 0 bases respectively, with 16 bases between them. The CDR3 has 16 amino acids. Germline V gene data show CDR1 as MNHEY and CDR2 as SMNVEV (reference sequence). Unique molecular identifiers were used to barcode this TCRbeta library. One entry per CDR3 protein results from TCRdb running MiXCR on the PCR reads. Among 90,000 to 95,000 distinct CDR3 sequences listed, 12% were seen once. The chain recombines TRBV27 with TRBJ2-1, with D unclear. Here the sequenced sample was PBMCs from the stem cell graft donor, taken from the stem cell graft. The source is a human donor who donated a stem cell graft to a child with inherited bone marrow failure. This CDR3 is CASKAWAPSSYNEQFF. The CDR3 DNA sequence: TGTGCCAGCAAAGCCTGGGCGCCGAGCTCCTACAATGAGCAGTTCTTC.